The 15 T cell receptor beta chains in this list originate from one sample, sequenced in a study of CD8+CD57+ T cells in acquired aplastic anemia. TCR beta VDJ combinations and CDR3 sequences were profiled from genomic DNA. TCRdb re-called the reads through MiXCR, storing one row per CDR3 protein. This table holds about 400,000 distinct CDR3 sequences, under 80% found once. Sequencing used sorted CD4+, CD8+, or CD8+CD57+ T cells (not recorded which) from PBMCs. These receptors were obtained from a human donor in good health, serving as a control.

About this clonotype itself: An end of the junction does not agree with germline; a read error may underlie this. The chain uses TRBV2 and TRBJ1-5, with D perhaps TRBD1 (5 bases). In germline, CDR1 is SNHLY, CDR2 FYNNEI. This CDR3 is 15 amino acids long. CDR3 amino acids: CASSQQVASKQHYGF. As DNA, the CDR3 is TGTGCCAGCAGCCAACAGGTAGCCAGCAAGCAGCACTACGGTTTT.

Note on this clonotype: A read error may account for a junction end that differs from germline. This sequence joins TRBV7-3 and TRBJ2-7; a weak D match, TRBD1 (5 bases). Germline CDR1 reads SGHTA; CDR2 reads FQGTGA. This CDR3 has 14 amino acids. CDR3 region: CASSLRQNLNDQYF. For the CDR3, the DNA is TGTGCCAGCAGCTTAAGACAGAATTTAAACGATCAGTACTTC.

The chain recombines TRBV5-5 with TRBJ2-5; 11 nucleotides line up with TRBD2. Germline loops: CDR1 SGHKS, CDR2 YYEKEE (reference sequence). V was pared by 2 bases and J by 5 bases, with 5 bases of the junction left unmatched. The CDR3 runs 15 residues. CDR3 coding DNA: TGTGCCAGCAGCTTAAGTGCTAGCGGGGGGGAGACCCAGTACTTC. Its translation: CASSLSASGGETQYF.

The chain is built from TRBV20-1 and TRBJ1-1, with D unresolved. The V end lost 1 base, the J end lost 9 bases, and 15 bases lay between the germline ends. The CDR3 runs 13 residues. The germline V gene has CDR1 DFQATT and CDR2 SNEGSKA (reference sequence). The CDR3 loop is CSARVPLDPKAFF. In DNA, the CDR3 is TGCAGTGCTAGAGTCCCGCTGGACCCCAAAGCTTTCTTT.

Worth noting for this clonotype: Germline is not matched at one junction end, which may reflect a read error. V usage is TRBV25-1 and J usage is TRBJ1-3; D may be TRBD1 (5 bases). The CDR3 totals 17 residues. Germline V gene data show CDR1 as MGHDK and CDR2 as SYGVNS. Here the CDR3 DNA reads TGTGCCAGCAGTGAATGGATGGGGGGAATCTCCGGAAACACCATACATTTT. This encodes CASSEWMGGISGNTIHF.

The genes are TRBV5-1 and TRBJ2-3; TRBD2 matches at 15 bases. V shed 1 base, J shed 3 bases, and the junction held 3 bases outside the gene matches. This CDR3 is built from 17 residues. From germline, CDR1 is SGHRS and CDR2 YFSETQ. In DNA form, the CDR3 reads TGCGCCAGCAGCTTGCCAGGGACTAGCGGGGGGACAGATACGCAGTATTTT. It yields the protein CASSLPGTSGGTDTQYF.

The chain joins TRBV19 to TRBJ2-7; no reliable D call. The CDR3 spans 13 residues. Germline CDR1 LNHDA, CDR2 SQIVND (reference sequence). V was shortened by 3 bases and J by 3 bases, with 9 bases between the two germline ends. The CDR3 sequence is CASSIVGIYEQYF. DNA of the CDR3: TGTGCCAGTAGTATCGTAGGGATCTACGAGCAGTACTTC. Variable domain in full (rest from reference TRBV19 and TRBJ2-7): DGGITQSPKYLFRKEGQNVTLSCEQNLNHDAMYWYRQDPGQGLRLIYYSQIVNDFQKGDIAEGYSVSREKKESFPLTVTSAQKNPTAFYLCASSIVGIYEQYFGPGTRLTVT.

V gene TRBV6-1 combines with J gene TRBJ1-6; possibly TRBD1 for D (6 bases). The CDR3 is made up of 15 amino acids. Germline V gives CDR1 MNHNS, CDR2 SASEGT. Trimming took off 6 bases at V and 10 bases at J, with 19 bases between the two ends. The CDR3 loop is CASRELTGLRSPLHF. CDR3 coding DNA: TGTGCCAGCAGGGAACTGACAGGTTTAAGGTCACCCCTCCACTTT.

This clonotype appeared a few times. The V gene is TRBV7-9, the J gene TRBJ2-3, with D hard to call. Germline loops: CDR1 SEHNR, CDR2 FQNEAQ (reference sequence). The CDR3 has 12 amino acids. The germline V and J ends were trimmed by 5 bases and 2 bases, with 5 bases remaining between them. CDR3: CASSTTTDTQYF. CDR3 DNA sequence: TGTGCCAGCAGCACCACCACAGATACGCAGTATTTT.

The V and J genes are TRBV20-1 and TRBJ1-1; D unresolved. Germline V gene lookup returns CDR1 DFQATT and CDR2 SNEGSKA (reference sequence). The V end was cut by 0 bases, the J end by 1 base, with 9 bases between. This CDR3 has 14 amino acids. CDR3 sequence reads: CSARDGAGNTEAFF. The CDR3 region has the DNA TGCAGTGCTAGAGATGGAGCAGGGAACACTGAAGCTTTCTTT.

Details on this clonotype: Compared with germline, one end of the junction differs, possibly owing to a read error. The chain carries TRBV9 and TRBJ1-6; D gene uncertain. Germline V lookup: CDR1 SGDLS, CDR2 YYNGEE. This CDR3 has 16 amino acids. The CDR3 is CAGSARTGSYNSPLHF. CDR3 in DNA: TGTGCCGGCAGCGCCCGGACCGGCTCCTATAATTCACCCCTCCACTTT.

J is TRBJ2-2 and V is TRBV7-2, with 8 nucleotides matching TRBD1. Per the germline V gene, CDR1 is SGHTA and CDR2 is FQGNSA. This CDR3 region has 15 residues. The trim removed 0 bases at V and 17 bases at J, leaving 14 bases unmatched. CDR3 sequence (DNA): TGTGCCAGCAGCTTAGCCCGTCGGACAGGGTCACACCTATTTTTT. Protein sequence: CASSLARRTGSHLFF.

CDR3 sequence: CSARMTATETQYF. The DNA for the CDR3 is TGCAGTGCTAGAATGACTGCGACAGAGACCCAGTACTTC. This sequence joins TRBV20-1 and TRBJ2-5; no clear D gene. The germline V gene encodes CDR1 DFQATT and CDR2 SNEGSKA (reference sequence). V was shortened by 2 bases and J by 4 bases, with 11 bases between the two germline ends. The CDR3 is 13 amino acids.

The chain combines TRBV5-4 with TRBJ2-3; possible D gene TRBD2, 6 bases. V was clipped by 0 bases and J by 1 base, with 12 bases between them. CDR3 size: 16 residues. Germline CDR1 is SGHNT and CDR2 is YYREEE (reference sequence). CDR3 in amino acids: CASSLVHRGGTDTQYF. The CDR3 DNA is TGTGCCAGCAGCTTGGTCCACCGCGGGGGCACAGATACGCAGTATTTT. Combining the CDR3 with reference TRBV5-4 and TRBJ2-3 gives the whole variable domain ETGVTQSPTHLIKTRGQQVTLRCSSQSGHNTVSWYQQALGQGPQFIFQYYREEENGRGNFPPRFSGLQFPNYSSELNVNALELDDSALYLCASSLVHRGGTDTQYFGPGTRLTVL.

This chain joins TRBV7-9 and TRBJ2-3; possibly TRBD1 or TRBD2 for D (5 bases each). Trimming shortened V by 5 bases and J by 3 bases, and 18 bases separated the two germline ends. Germline V CDR1 and CDR2: SEHNR, FQNEAQ (reference sequence). The CDR3 loop spans 16 amino acids. CDR3 region: CASSSGQAPFTDTQYF. The CDR3 nucleotides read TGTGCCAGCAGCAGCGGACAAGCACCCTTTACAGATACGCAGTATTTT.